This T cell receptor beta chain was retrieved from a study of T cells in Graves' hyperthyroidism and ophthalmopathy. Study-level points and caveats: Among thyroid clonotypes expanded above 0.001, most also appeared in blood.

As for this clonotype: Its target is unknown.

It was RNA transcripts that yielded the amplified TCR beta CDR3 regions. During a first-round RT-PCR of the TCR CDR3, the HTBI primer set was used. TCRdb fed the multiplex PCR reads into MiXCR, producing one record per CDR3 protein. The sample has 750,000 to 950,000 distinct CDR3 sequences, about two fifths seen once; the top ten hold 7% to 10%. Trimming at V came to 3 bases and at J to 0 bases, leaving 5 bases not matched to a gene. Germline V gene lookup returns CDR1 DFQATT and CDR2 SNEGSKA (reference sequence). The CDR3 sequence is 14 residues long. The chain combines TRBV20-1 with TRBJ2-7; 7 nucleotides line up with TRBD2. This sequence was found in a man between 18 and 29 years old with Graves' hyperthyroidism. Sequencing used blood. As DNA, the CDR3 is TGCAGTGCTAGGTCGGGGACTATCTCCTACGAGCAGTACTTC. Encoded protein: CSARSGTISYEQYF.